The next 16 T cell receptor beta chains were all read from a single sample in a study of graft-versus-host responses after intestinal transplantation. Repertoires were generated with immunoSEQ multiplex PCR, while TCRdb's copy carries only in-frame clones and drops some. The sample lists 45,000 to 55,000 clones, approximately 95% seen once, with roughly 6% in the top ten. The source was PBMCs, collected around 27 months after a first intestinal transplant, on the day of a second. The receptors here all came from a human patient who received an intestinal transplant, so some T cells may come from the graft donor.

The CDR3 DNA is TGTGCCAGCGGTCCGATAGGGGATATGTATGGCTACACCTTC. It is translated as CASGPIGDMYGYTF. The chain couples TRBV27 to TRBJ1-2; tentative D call: TRBD1 (5 bases). CDR1 MNHEY and CDR2 SMNVEV come from the germline V gene (reference sequence). The CDR3 loop spans 14 amino acids. Trimming took off 8 bases at V and 5 bases at J, with 18 bases between the two ends.

CDR3 DNA: TGTGCCAGCAGTTTATCGACCCTTGTTACCTACGAGCAGTACTTC. This translates into CASSLSTLVTYEQYF. The V call is TRBV28, the J call TRBJ2-7; unclear D gene. V lost 1 base to trimming and J lost 2 bases, with 12 bases between them. Germline assignment: CDR1 MDHEN and CDR2 SYDVKM. This CDR3 is 15 amino acids long.

In this sample, this clone turned up once. The chain joins TRBV6-5 to TRBJ2-7; D is uncertain. In germline, CDR1 is MNHEY, CDR2 SVGAGI. V was trimmed by 0 bases and J by 6 bases, leaving 9 bases between them. The CDR3 contains 13 residues. DNA of the CDR3: TGTGCCAGCAGTTACTCAGGCCCCCTCGAGCAGTACTTC. Protein sequence: CASSYSGPLEQYF.

J is TRBJ1-5 and V is TRBV6-6, with D unclear. This CDR3 contains 13 residues. Germline CDR1 and CDR2: MNHNY and SVGAGI (reference sequence). Trimming stripped 5 bases from V and 4 bases from J, with 9 bases between. CDR3 sequence reads: CASSETVNQPQHF. The CDR3 DNA is TGTGCCAGCAGTGAGACGGTGAATCAGCCCCAGCATTTT.

This chain joins TRBV5-1 and TRBJ2-2; 7 positions match TRBD1. V was clipped by 6 bases and J by 4 bases; unmatched bases: 3. Germline CDR1 reads SGHRS; CDR2 reads YFSETQ. This CDR3 comprises 13 residues. The CDR3 region is CASKTGTTGELFF. The CDR3 bases are TGCGCCAGCAAGACAGGGACCACCGGGGAGCTGTTTTTT.

V gene TRBV7-9 combines with J gene TRBJ2-2, with 11 nucleotides matching TRBD2. The CDR3 length is 17 residues. Germline V CDR1 and CDR2: SEHNR, FQNEAQ (reference sequence). V lost 1 base to trimming and J lost 1 base; unmatched junction nucleotides: 2. CDR3 nucleotide sequence: TGTGCCAGCAGCTTAGTCCTAGCGGGAGGGAACACCGGGGAGCTGTTTTTT. Its protein product is CASSLVLAGGNTGELFF.

The V call is TRBV7-3, the J call TRBJ2-1; D could derive from TRBD1 or TRBD2 (5 bases each). The CDR3 totals 13 residues. V gave up 2 bases and J gave up 6 bases, with 8 bases separating them. Germline-derived CDR1 and CDR2 are SGHTA and FQGTGA. The CDR3 DNA is TGTGCCAGCAGCTTATCGGGGCTCAATGAGCAGTTCTTC. It is translated as CASSLSGLNEQFF.

V usage is TRBV7-2 and J usage is TRBJ2-1; the D gene is possibly TRBD2 (6 bases). Trimming removed 5 bases at V and 4 bases at J, with 15 bases between. This CDR3 comprises 15 residues. The germline gives CDR1 SGHTA, CDR2 FQGNSA. The CDR3 coding sequence is TGTGCCAGCAGCGTGACTAGACGCCCATACAATGAGCAGTTCTTC. Translation gives CASSVTRRPYNEQFF.

The V and J genes are TRBV11-2 and TRBJ1-1; D is undetermined. In germline, CDR1 is SGHAT, CDR2 FQNNGV. This CDR3 is 14 amino acids long. The germline V and J ends were trimmed by 1 base and 0 bases, with 6 bases remaining between them. In DNA, the CDR3 is TGTGCCAGCAGCTTAGCGGGGATGAACACTGAAGCTTTCTTT. Translating gives CASSLAGMNTEAFF.

The V gene is TRBV18, the J gene TRBJ1-6, with D tentatively TRBD1 (5 bases). In germline, CDR1 is KGHSH, CDR2 LQKENI. The CDR3 extends over 14 amino acids. Trimming took 8 bases from V and 7 from J, leaving 15 bases between them. For the CDR3, the DNA is TGTGCCAGCGCACAGGAGATTCCGAATTCACCCCTCCACTTT. It codes for CASAQEIPNSPLHF.

This chain uses TRBV6-4 with TRBJ2-1; possible D gene TRBD1, 5 bases. The CDR3 sequence is 14 residues long. V was pared by 2 bases and J by 3 bases, with 8 bases between. The germline V gene encodes CDR1 MRHNA and CDR2 SNTAGT. The CDR3 sequence: CASSDRGGYNEQFF. The CDR3 nucleotides read TGTGCCAGCAGTGACAGGGGCGGCTACAATGAGCAGTTCTTC.

As to this clone: Other DNA sequences in this sample translate to the same CDR3. V is TRBV28 and J is TRBJ2-7; D uncertain. This CDR3 is built from 11 residues. From germline, CDR1 is MDHEN and CDR2 SYDVKM. V dropped 2 bases and J dropped 7 bases, with 6 bases sitting between them. The CDR3 loop reads CASSLTREQYF. The CDR3 nucleotides read TGTGCCAGCAGTTTAACGCGTGAGCAGTACTTC.

On this clone: The same CDR3 is also encoded by other DNA sequences in this sample. The rearrangement uses TRBV25-1 and TRBJ1-1; D possibly corresponds to TRBD1 (6 bases). Trimming took 4 bases from V and 4 from J, leaving 16 bases between them. CDR1 is MGHDK and CDR2 is SYGVNS in the germline V gene. This CDR3 region has 15 residues. CDR3 protein: CASSAEGGGGTEAFF. Here the CDR3 DNA reads TGTGCCAGCAGTGCAGAGGGTGGAGGGGGCACTGAAGCTTTCTTT.

The chain joins TRBV9 to TRBJ2-1; 7 nucleotides line up with TRBD2. Trimming at V came to 4 bases and at J to 10 bases, leaving 11 bases not matched to a gene. The CDR3 covers 14 residues. CDR1 is SGDLS, CDR2 YYNGEE, per germline. CDR3 bases: TGTGCCAGCAGCCCACGCCGGGAGGCCGGGGAGCAGTTCTTC. Amino acids: CASSPRREAGEQFF.

This rearrangement joins TRBV30 to TRBJ2-5; D possibly corresponds to TRBD2 (5 bases). The CDR3 runs to 13 residues. Germline V lookup: CDR1 GTSNPN, CDR2 SVGIG (reference sequence). Trimming stripped 1 base from V and 11 bases from J, with 17 bases between. The CDR3 sequence is CAWSGQTPEEQYF. The CDR3 DNA is TGTGCCTGGAGTGGGCAGACCCCGGAGGAGCAGTACTTC.

This clone came up once. The chain recombines TRBV7-2 with TRBJ2-3; no reliable D call. The ends were cut back, 1 base at V and 4 bases at J, with 9 bases in the middle. This CDR3 has 14 residues. In germline, CDR1 is SGHTA, CDR2 FQGNSA. The CDR3 DNA follows: TGTGCCAGCAGCTTAGTAAGGGCGGCAGATACGCAGTATTTT. Amino acid sequence: CASSLVRAADTQYF.